The 28 T cell receptor beta chains in this list originate from one sample, sequenced in a study of blood T cells in healthy people across ages (dated by TCRdb to 2013 to 2016). The library was prepared using 5' RACE. The run used an Illumina HiSeq 2500. A second PCR of about 6 to 11 cycles was performed with a sample-barcoded 5' primer and a J-beta primer mix. The public sequencing data were trimmed at Q25 with fastp and processed into clonotypes with MiXCR by TCRdb, which kept only in-frame beta chains. Every distinct CDR3 protein forms one entry, paired with its most common genes and DNA. This sample is represented by about 1.1 million distinct CDR3 sequences; roughly two fifths of them were singletons. Jointly, the top ten make up 10% to 15% of the sample. Material: blood. Every receptor here comes from a man younger than 35 in good health.

The J gene is TRBJ2-3, the V gene TRBV27; D gene ambiguous. V was shortened by 5 bases and J by 2 bases, with 14 bases between the two germline ends. Germline CDR1 is MNHEY and CDR2 is SMNVEV (reference sequence). The CDR3 sequence is 15 residues long. CDR3 amino acids: CASSPSVSSTDTQYF. The CDR3 DNA is TGTGCCAGCAGTCCCAGCGTCTCTTCCACAGATACGCAGTATTTT.

This clonotype was seen only a few times. The chain employs TRBV7-9 and TRBJ1-1; D remains unclear. The V gene lost 3 bases and the J gene lost 7 bases, with 3 bases spanning the gap. The germline CDR1 and CDR2 sequences are SEHNR and FQNEAQ (reference sequence). This CDR3 contains 10 residues. The chain's CDR3 is CASSFREAFF. CDR3 sequence (DNA): TGTGCCAGCAGCTTCCGTGAAGCTTTCTTT.

The chain has TRBV11-2 and TRBJ2-2; maybe TRBD2 (5 bases). This CDR3 has 20 amino acids. Germline CDR1 and CDR2: SGHAT and FQNNGV. V lost 3 bases to trimming and J lost 7 bases, with 30 bases between them. Written as DNA, the CDR3 is TGTGCCAGCAGCTTCGCACGGAACCCCTCCAAGAGGGTTTCTGACGGGGAGCTGTTTTTT. It encodes CASSFARNPSKRVSDGELFF.

This clonotype was seen only a few times. The chain couples TRBV7-2 to TRBJ2-6, with unresolved D. The CDR3 spans 19 residues. Germline V gene data show CDR1 as SGHTA and CDR2 as FQGNSA. Between the trimmed V and J ends, which lost 1 base and 0 bases, there was a span of 16 bases. CDR3 residues: CASSLVILRLSSGANVLTF. The CDR3, as DNA: TGTGCCAGCAGCTTAGTGATTTTACGGCTCAGCTCTGGGGCCAACGTCCTGACTTTC.

Ten or more counts support this clonotype. The chain has TRBV12-3 or TRBV12-4 and TRBJ1-4, with D hard to call. The V gene lost 6 bases and the J gene lost 5 bases, with 10 bases spanning the gap. The CDR3 runs to 13 residues. The CDR3 loop is CASSLGGNEKLFF. CDR3 nucleotides: TGTGCCAGCAGCTTGGGCGGGAATGAAAAACTGTTTTTT.

The chain couples TRBV5-1 to TRBJ1-1, with 9 bases lining up with TRBD1. V lost 4 bases to trimming and J lost 1 base; unmatched junction nucleotides: 8. Germline CDR1 SGHRS, CDR2 YFSETQ. The CDR3 runs to 16 residues. The CDR3 region is CASSMDRGRGNTEAFF. DNA for the CDR3: TGCGCCAGCAGCATGGACAGGGGAAGAGGGAACACTGAAGCTTTCTTT. The full variable domain, with the rest looked up from reference TRBV5-1 and TRBJ1-1, is KAGVTQTPRYLIKTRGQQVTLSCSPISGHRSVSWYQQTPGQGLQFLFEYFSETQRNKGNFPGRFSGRQFSNSRSEMNVSTLELGDSALYLCASSMDRGRGNTEAFFGQGTRLTVV.

This clonotype was detected only once. V gene TRBV6-6 combines with J gene TRBJ1-4; D is perhaps TRBD1 (6 bases). Per the germline V gene, CDR1 is MNHNY and CDR2 is SVGAGI (reference sequence). The CDR3 runs to 13 residues. V was cut by 6 bases and J by 5 bases, with 10 bases left in between. The chain's CDR3 is CASRQGPNEKLFF. The CDR3 DNA sequence: TGTGCCAGCAGACAGGGCCCCAATGAAAAACTGTTTTTT.

Comments on this clonotype: One end of the junction is discordant with germline, which a read error may explain. V is TRBV16 and J is TRBJ2-6; tentatively, D is TRBD1 (6 bases). Germline CDR1 KGHSY, CDR2 FQNENV. This CDR3 has 16 amino acids. The CDR3 loop is CASNQNRVSGANVLTF. The CDR3 coding sequence is TGTGCCAGCAACCAAAACAGGGTCTCTGGGGCCAACGTCCTGACTTTC. The full variable domain, rest sourced from reference TRBV16 and TRBJ2-6, is GEEVAQTPKHLVRGEGQKAKLYCAPIKGHSYVFWYQQVLKNEFKFLISFQNENVFDETGMPKERFSAKCLPNSPCSLEIQATKLEDSAVYFCASNQNRVSGANVLTFGAGSRLTVL.

The chain employs TRBV7-9 and TRBJ2-3; D possibly corresponds to TRBD1 (5 bases). Per germline, CDR1 SEHNR and CDR2 FQNEAQ (reference sequence). The CDR3 contains 14 residues. Between the trimmed V and J ends, which lost 4 bases and 5 bases, there was a span of 13 bases. The CDR3 sequence: CASSSAGIGDTQYF. CDR3 nucleotides: TGTGCCAGCAGCTCAGCAGGGATCGGAGATACGCAGTATTTT.

The sample holds a few counts of this clonotype. The chain employs TRBV9 and TRBJ1-3; D is ambiguous. This CDR3 comprises 15 residues. CDR1 is SGDLS and CDR2 is YYNGEE in the germline V gene. V dropped 4 bases and J dropped 0 bases, with 11 bases sitting between them. CDR3 nucleotide sequence: TGTGCCAGCAGCACCTTCGCCAGCTCTGGAAACACCATATATTTT. It specifies CASSTFASSGNTIYF.

The chain links TRBV5-5 to TRBJ2-1; D remains unclear. Looked up from germline, CDR1 is SGHKS and CDR2 is YYEKEE (reference sequence). V was cut by 2 bases and J by 8 bases, with 5 bases left in between. The CDR3 has 11 residues. The CDR3 loop reads CASSFVHEQFF. The CDR3 DNA follows: TGTGCCAGCAGCTTCGTCCATGAGCAGTTCTTC.

This clonotype was observed a few times. The chain links TRBV14 to TRBJ1-2; the D is unclear. Germline V CDR1 and CDR2: SGHDN, FVKESK. CDR3 length equals 13 residues. V dropped 4 bases and J dropped 2 bases, with 8 bases sitting between them. The CDR3 reads CASSPAVNYGYTF. The CDR3 bases are TGTGCCAGCAGCCCCGCGGTCAACTATGGCTACACCTTC.

This chain links TRBV24-1 with TRBJ2-5; no clear D gene. V lost 4 bases and J lost 2, with 16 bases in between. Germline assignment: CDR1 KGHDR and CDR2 SFDVKD. This CDR3 comprises 16 residues. This CDR3 is CATSEGKGFRQETQYF. The CDR3 coding sequence is TGTGCCACCAGTGAGGGGAAGGGTTTTCGGCAAGAGACCCAGTACTTC.

The table lists this clonotype with a few counts. The J gene is TRBJ2-1, the V gene TRBV4-2, with D possibly being TRBD1 (6 bases). The CDR3 contains 16 residues. The V gene lost 4 bases and the J gene lost 8 bases, with 21 bases spanning the gap. In germline, CDR1 is LGHNA, CDR2 YNFKEQ. CDR3 protein: CASSPNTGTIGDEQFF. The CDR3 bases are TGTGCCAGCAGCCCAAATACCGGGACAATAGGAGATGAGCAGTTCTTC.

This clonotype showed up many times. This rearrangement joins TRBV4-3 to TRBJ2-1; 7 positions match TRBD1. The CDR3 sequence is 15 residues long. CDR1 is LGHNA and CDR2 is YSLEER in the germline V gene. With 1 base clipped from V and 1 base from J, the junction kept 1 base outside the gene matches. CDR3 DNA sequence: TGCGCCAGCAGCCAAGGGGACAGTTCCTACAATGAGCAGTTCTTC. This translates into CASSQGDSSYNEQFF.

This CDR3 is CASSFKRESYNEQYF. CDR3 sequence (DNA): TGTGCCAGCAGCTTCAAGAGAGAATCCTACAATGAGCAGTACTTC. This chain connects TRBV5-4 to TRBJ2-7; D ambiguous. The V end lost 2 bases, the J end lost 7 bases, and 19 bases lay between the germline ends. The CDR3 extends over 15 amino acids. Germline V gene data show CDR1 as SGHNT and CDR2 as YYREEE (reference sequence).

V is TRBV4-1 and J is TRBJ1-2, with 10 positions matching TRBD1. Germline CDR1 reads MGHRA; CDR2 reads YSYEKL. The CDR3 extends over 17 amino acids. Germline trimming cut 0 bases from V and 5 bases from J; bases unmatched to any gene: 9. CDR3 in amino acids: CASSQDTGQGRVYGYTF. CDR3 coding DNA: TGCGCCAGCAGCCAAGATACGGGACAGGGGAGGGTGTATGGCTACACCTTC.

About this clonotype: A junction boundary mismatches the germline segment, possibly from a read error. J is TRBJ2-3 and V is TRBV3-1; TRBD2 aligns across 7 bases. Germline loops: CDR1 LGHDT, CDR2 YNNKEL (reference sequence). There are 13 residues in the CDR3. Written as DNA, the CDR3 is TGCGCCAGCAGCCAAGGGAGGGCAGATACGCAGTATTTT. Translating gives CASSQGRADTQYF.

This clonotype occurred many times. The junction does not match germline at one end; this may be a read error. The CDR3 DNA follows: TGCGCCAGCAGCTTGGTGGGCGACAATCAGCCCCAGCATTTT. Residues: CASSLVGDNQPQHF. V usage is TRBV7-2 and J usage is TRBJ1-5; D unresolved. Germline V gene sequence: CDR1 SGHTA, CDR2 FQGNSA. This CDR3 is 14 amino acids long.

Concerning this clonotype: A read error is possible here, since a much larger clone lies one base away. The chain uses TRBV20-1 and TRBJ2-1; 7 bases fit TRBD2. The end of the DNA aligns better with TRBJ2-7, so the J call may be wrong. The CDR3 has 14 residues. The V gene's germline CDR1 is DFQATT and CDR2 SNEGSKA (reference sequence). CDR3 region: CSARLLADYNEQYF. DNA for the CDR3: TGCAGTGCTAGATTGCTAGCGGACTACAATGAGCAGTACTTC.

J is TRBJ2-1 and V is TRBV5-1; TRBD1 matches at 12 bases. This CDR3 is built from 17 residues. Germline lookup yields CDR1 SGHRS and CDR2 YFSETQ. Trimming at V came to 2 bases and at J to 8 bases, leaving 11 bases not matched to a gene. Written as DNA, the CDR3 is TGCGCCAGCAGCTTCAAAAAAACGGGACAGGGGGCTGATGAGCAGTTCTTC. Amino acids: CASSFKKTGQGADEQFF.

In this sample, this clonotype turned up a few times. The chain recombines TRBV28 with TRBJ1-4; weak D call: TRBD1 (6 bases). V gave up 8 bases and J gave up 8 bases, with 15 bases separating them. The CDR3 covers 13 residues. In germline, CDR1 is MDHEN, CDR2 SYDVKM. In DNA form, the CDR3 reads TGTGCCAGCGAACAGGGTCTCCGGGAAAAACTGTTTTTT. Protein: CASEQGLREKLFF.

This clonotype was detected only a few times. The gene calls are TRBV7-8 and TRBJ1-4; TRBD1 is a possible D gene (6 bases). Germline CDR1 reads SGHVS; CDR2 reads FQNEAQ. V lost 1 base to trimming and J lost 7 bases, with 10 bases between them. CDR3 length: 14 amino acids. CDR3: CASSLGTEGEKLFF. The CDR3 nucleotides read TGTGCCAGCAGCTTAGGGACAGAGGGTGAAAAACTGTTTTTT. The whole variable domain, filled in from reference TRBV7-8 and TRBJ1-4, reads GAGVSQSPRYKVAKRGQDVALRCDPISGHVSLFWYQQALGQGPEFLTYFQNEAQLDKSGLPSDRFFAERPEGSVSTLKIQRTQQEDSAVYLCASSLGTEGEKLFFGSGTQLSVL.

This clonotype has only a few counts. The chain employs TRBV29-1 and TRBJ1-2, with D hard to call. Looked up from germline, CDR1 is SQVTM and CDR2 is ANQGSEA. V was clipped by 7 bases and J by 4 bases, with 16 bases between them. There are 13 residues in the CDR3. CDR3 DNA sequence: TGCAGCGCGTCGGACGGCAGAGGCTATGGCTACACCTTC. Translated: CSASDGRGYGYTF.

The chain has TRBV4-3 and TRBJ2-2; D remains unclear. V was pared by 0 bases and J by 2 bases, with 4 bases between. CDR3 length: 14 residues. CDR1 and CDR2 (germline): LGHNA, YSLEER. The CDR3 sequence is CASSQEINTGELFF. As DNA, the CDR3 is TGCGCCAGCAGCCAAGAAATAAACACCGGGGAGCTGTTTTTT.

The chain couples TRBV6-5 to TRBJ2-5, with D possibly being TRBD2 (5 bases). CDR1 and CDR2 (germline): MNHEY, SVGAGI. CDR3 length: 14 residues. The V gene lost 8 bases and the J gene lost 5 bases, with 18 bases spanning the gap. Here the CDR3 DNA reads TGTGCCAGCGGGTCCGGGGTGATGGGGGAGACCCAGTACTTC. This sequence encodes CASGSGVMGETQYF.

This clonotype has a handful of counts. The genes are TRBV4-1 and TRBJ2-1; D possibly corresponds to TRBD2 (6 bases). Trimming shortened V by 3 bases and J by 0 bases, and 12 bases separated the two germline ends. CDR3 length: 16 residues. Germline CDR1 is MGHRA and CDR2 is YSYEKL. The CDR3 region is CASSQRWTNSYNEQFF. CDR3 DNA sequence: TGCGCCAGCAGCCAGCGGTGGACTAACTCCTACAATGAGCAGTTCTTC.

The V call is TRBV5-4, the J call TRBJ2-4; 7 bases agree with TRBD1. With V trimmed by 4 bases and J by 3 bases, 10 bases remained unmatched. Germline V gene lookup returns CDR1 SGHNT and CDR2 YYREEE (reference sequence). The CDR3 extends over 16 amino acids. CDR3 residues: CASSAEGALGKNIQYF. CDR3 in DNA: TGTGCCAGCAGCGCCGAGGGGGCGCTGGGCAAAAACATTCAGTACTTC. The full variable domain, rest sourced from reference TRBV5-4 and TRBJ2-4, is ETGVTQSPTHLIKTRGQQVTLRCSSQSGHNTVSWYQQALGQGPQFIFQYYREEENGRGNFPPRFSGLQFPNYSSELNVNALELDDSALYLCASSAEGALGKNIQYFGAGTRLSVL.